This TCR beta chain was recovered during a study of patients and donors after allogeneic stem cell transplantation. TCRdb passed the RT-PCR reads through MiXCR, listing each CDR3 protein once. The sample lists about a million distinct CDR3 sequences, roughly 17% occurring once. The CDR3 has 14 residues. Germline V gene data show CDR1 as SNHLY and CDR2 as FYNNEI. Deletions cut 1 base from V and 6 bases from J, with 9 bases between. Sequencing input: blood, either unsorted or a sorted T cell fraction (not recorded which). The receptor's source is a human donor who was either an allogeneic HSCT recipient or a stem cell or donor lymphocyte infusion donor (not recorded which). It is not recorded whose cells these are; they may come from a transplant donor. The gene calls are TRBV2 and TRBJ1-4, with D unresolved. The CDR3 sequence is CASSEGAVYEKLFF. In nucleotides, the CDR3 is TGTGCCAGCAGTGAAGGGGCGGTCTATGAAAAACTGTTTTTT.